Listed below are T cell receptor beta chains from one sample, sequenced in a study of blood T cell repertoires in COVID-19. Clones were sequenced by immunoSEQ multiplex PCR, and TCRdb holds only the in-frame ones, with some missing. The data hold roughly 230,000 clones, with around 90% observed a single time. What was sequenced was peripheral blood. These receptors originate from a man in his 70s with acute or convalescent COVID-19. Both conserved end residues are part of each CDR3. A D gene is named only where the DNA matches it firmly. Clone size is shown for a subset of rows, as once, few, many or a class of expanded clone.

. TRBJ2-2 TRBV11-3 . CASSSGQNYNTGELFF TGTGCCAGCAGCTCAGGACAGAACTATAACACCGGGGAGCTGTTTTTT
. TRBJ1-3 TRBV7-2 . CASSDEQGSENTIYF TGTGCCAGCAGCGACGAACAGGGTTCCGAAAACACCATATATTTT
. TRBJ2-1 TRBV7-2 . CASSSMGLYNEQFF TGTGCCAGCAGCTCAATGGGACTGTACAATGAGCAGTTCTTC
. TRBJ1-3 TRBV5-4 few CASSFGSGSGNTIYF TGTGCCAGCAGCTTTGGCAGTGGCTCTGGAAACACCATATATTTT
TRBD2 TRBJ2-4 TRBV11-2 . CASSLGLAAAKNIQYF TGTGCCAGCAGCTTGGGACTAGCGGCTGCCAAAAACATTCAGTACTTC
. TRBJ1-2 TRBV3-1/TRBV3-2 once CASSHGGTRHYGYTF TGTGCCAGCAGCCACGGGGGGACACGGCACTATGGCTACACCTTC
TRBD2 TRBJ2-2 TRBV24-1 . CATSVASGNTGELFF TGTGCCACCAGTGTGGCTAGCGGGAACACCGGGGAGCTGTTTTTT
. TRBJ2-6 TRBV7-9 once CASSGQLSGANVLTF TGTGCCAGCAGCGGACAACTCTCTGGGGCCAACGTCCTGACTTTC
TRBD2 TRBJ2-1 TRBV5-1 . CASSIRTSGDNEQFF TGCGCCAGCAGCATAAGGACTAGCGGGGACAATGAGCAGTTCTTC
TRBD1 TRBJ2-3 TRBV11-1 once CASSRGTGSTDTQYF TGTGCCAGCAGCCGCGGGACAGGGTCTACAGATACGCAGTATTTT
TRBD2 TRBJ2-1 TRBV29-1 . CSVPRGGKREAWDEQFF TGCAGCGTTCCCAGGGGGGGAAAGCGGGAGGCGTGGGATGAGCAGTTCTTC
. TRBJ1-1 TRBV19 few CASSISRTEAFF TGTGCCAGTAGTATCTCCAGGACTGAAGCTTTCTTT
. TRBJ1-1 TRBV7-9 . CASSTSGSEAFF TGTGCCAGCAGCACCTCGGGGAGTGAAGCTTTCTTT
. TRBJ2-5 TRBV5-8 . CASSLGGPKGTQYF TGTGCCAGCAGCTTGGGGGGCCCAAAAGGGACCCAGTACTTC
TRBD2 TRBJ2-7 TRBV6-2/TRBV6-3 . CASSRGLAAYEQYF TGTGCCAGCAGCCGCGGACTAGCGGCCTACGAGCAGTACTTC
. TRBJ2-3 TRBV5-6 . CASSLSGTDTQYF TGTGCCAGCAGCTTGTCGGGCACAGATACGCAGTATTTT
TRBD1 TRBJ1-6 TRBV28 . CASTSPGQGSTLHF TGTGCCAGCACCTCCCCGGGACAGGGTTCAACCCTCCACTTT
TRBD1 TRBJ1-4 TRBV5-1 . CASSLASTGGEKLFF TGCGCCAGCAGCTTGGCTTCGACAGGGGGTGAAAAACTGTTTTTT
TRBD1 TRBJ2-7 TRBV5-1 once CASSSGTGGTYEQYF TGCGCCAGCAGCTCAGGGACAGGGGGTACCTACGAGCAGTACTTC
. TRBJ1-3 TRBV19 once CASAEVLSGNTIYF TGTGCCAGTGCTGAAGTACTCTCTGGAAACACCATATATTTT
. TRBJ1-5 TRBV10-3 once CAISTGTSNQPQHF TGTGCCATCAGCACCGGGACAAGCAATCAGCCCCAGCATTTT
. TRBJ2-1 TRBV12-3/TRBV12-4 . CASSRWGDEQFF TGTGCCAGCAGCCGCTGGGGGGATGAGCAGTTCTTC
. TRBJ1-2 TRBV7-2 once CASSRDKKHGYTF TGTGCCAGCAGCCGAGACAAAAAGCATGGCTACACCTTC
TRBD1 TRBJ1-2 TRBV2 . CASSETGFYGYTF TGTGCCAGCAGTGAGACAGGGTTCTATGGCTACACCTTC
TRBD2 TRBJ2-1 TRBV7-6 few CASSLGTRNHEQFF TGTGCCAGCAGCTTAGGGACTAGAAACCATGAGCAGTTCTTC
TRBD1 TRBJ2-7 TRBV7-2 . CASSSGTGIYEQYF TGTGCCAGCAGCTCTGGGACAGGCATCTACGAGCAGTACTTC
TRBD2 TRBJ2-5 TRBV7-9 once CASSNLAGVETQYF TGTGCCAGCAGCAATCTAGCGGGAGTGGAGACCCAGTACTTC
. TRBJ1-6 TRBV7-9 few CASSLDPFAGSPLHF TGTGCCAGCAGCTTAGACCCCTTTGCGGGATCACCCCTCCACTTT
TRBD2 TRBJ2-5 TRBV30 . CAWKGSGRAKYF TGTGCCTGGAAGGGTAGCGGGAGAGCGAAGTACTTC
TRBD2 TRBJ2-3 TRBV5-1 . CASRWREVIDTQYF TGCGCCAGCAGATGGCGGGAGGTTATAGATACGCAGTATTTT
. TRBJ2-1 TRBV19 . CAARDTSYNEQFF TGTGCCGCCCGGGACACGTCCTACAATGAGCAGTTCTTC
. TRBJ2-2 TRBV12-3/TRBV12-4 . CASRSRAGELFF TGTGCCAGCAGATCTCGGGCCGGGGAGCTGTTTTTT
. TRBJ1-1 TRBV2 . CASSGDSGEAFF TGTGCCAGCAGTGGGGATTCGGGGGAAGCTTTCTTT
TRBD1 TRBJ2-3 TRBV4-1 . CASSEQGTGTDTQYF TGCGCCAGCAGTGAACAAGGGACAGGCACAGATACGCAGTATTTT
. TRBJ2-2 TRBV3-1/TRBV3-2 . CASSQGGLTGELFF TGTGCCAGCAGCCAAGGCGGCCTCACCGGGGAGCTGTTTTTT
. TRBJ2-1 TRBV4-1 . CASSQDRGAGAYNEQFF TGCGCCAGCAGCCAAGATAGGGGGGCGGGAGCCTACAATGAGCAGTTCTTC
TRBD1 TRBJ1-1 TRBV7-2 once CASSFWDRGPSTEAFF TGTGCCAGCAGCTTCTGGGACAGGGGGCCCAGCACTGAAGCTTTCTTT
. TRBJ2-7 TRBV7-9 . CASSQSTGGAGYEQYF TGTGCCAGCAGCCAATCTACAGGCGGGGCCGGTTACGAGCAGTACTTC
. TRBJ2-4 TRBV5-1 . CASSLQGSIQYF TGCGCCAGCAGTCTACAGGGTTCCATTCAGTACTTC
. TRBJ1-5 TRBV28 . CASSSRNEQPQHF TGTGCCAGCAGTTCCCGAAATGAGCAGCCCCAGCATTTT
. TRBJ1-1 TRBV7-2 . CASSLGGLTEAFF TGTGCCAGCAGCTTAGGCGGCCTCACTGAAGCTTTCTTT
TRBD1 TRBJ1-4 TRBV7-9 few CASSGQGGNEKLFF TGTGCCAGCAGCGGACAGGGTGGCAATGAAAAACTGTTTTTT
TRBD1 TRBJ2-1 TRBV7-7 once CASSLDGQGNNEQFF TGTGCTAGCAGCTTAGACGGACAGGGGAACAATGAGCAGTTCTTC
. TRBJ1-1 TRBV2 . CASSEGTSGAGEAFF TGTGCCAGCAGTGAGGGGACAAGCGGGGCGGGTGAAGCTTTCTTT
TRBD2 TRBJ2-1 TRBV19 . CASSSAGTSGNVEQFF TGTGCCAGTAGTTCAGCCGGGACTAGCGGGAACGTTGAGCAGTTCTTC
. TRBJ2-1 TRBV9 . CASSPPGASYNEQFF TGTGCCAGCAGCCCCCCTGGGGCATCTTACAATGAGCAGTTCTTC
. TRBJ1-4 TRBV4-1 . CASSPTPGARNEKLFF TGCGCCAGCAGCCCCACCCCAGGGGCGAGAAATGAAAAACTGTTTTTT
. TRBJ2-5 TRBV7-3 . CASSPTRSQETQYF TGTGCCAGCAGCCCCACAAGATCCCAAGAGACCCAGTACTTC
. TRBJ1-2 TRBV29-1 . CSVGSTNYGYTF TGCAGCGTTGGGAGTACTAACTATGGCTACACCTTC
TRBD1 TRBJ1-1 TRBV2 . CASRRDRGLNTEAFF TGTGCCAGCCGGCGGGACAGGGGGCTGAACACTGAAGCTTTCTTT
. TRBJ2-2 TRBV6-5 . CASSYARDTGELFF TGTGCCAGCAGTTACGCGCGAGACACCGGGGAGCTGTTTTTT